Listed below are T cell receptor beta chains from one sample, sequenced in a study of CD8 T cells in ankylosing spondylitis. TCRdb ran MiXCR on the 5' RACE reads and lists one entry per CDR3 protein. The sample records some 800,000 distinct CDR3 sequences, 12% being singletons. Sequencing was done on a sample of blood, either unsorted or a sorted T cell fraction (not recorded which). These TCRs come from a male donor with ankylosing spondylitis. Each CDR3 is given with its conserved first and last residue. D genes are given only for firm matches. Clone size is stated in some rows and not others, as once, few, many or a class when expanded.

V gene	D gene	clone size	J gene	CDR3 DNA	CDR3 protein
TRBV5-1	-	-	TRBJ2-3	TGCGCCAGCAGCTTGGGGGGGCCACGGGGAGATACGCAGTATTTT	CASSLGGPRGDTQYF
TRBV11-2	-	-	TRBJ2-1	TGTGCCAGCAGCTTATACATGGGTTTTCCAAATGAGCAGTTCTTC	CASSLYMGFPNEQFF
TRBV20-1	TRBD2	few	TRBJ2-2	TGCAGTGCTCTCTCACTAGCGGGAGGGCCGTACACCGGGGAGCTGTTTTTT	CSALSLAGGPYTGELFF
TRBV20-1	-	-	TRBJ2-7	TGCAGTGGTAGAACAGGGCACGAGCAGTACTTC	CSGRTGHEQYF
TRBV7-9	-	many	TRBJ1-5	TGTGCCAGCAGCACGTCCGACGGGCGATACAATCAGCCCCAGCATTTT	CASSTSDGRYNQPQHF
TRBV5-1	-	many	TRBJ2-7	TGCGCCAGCAGCTTGGAGGCGGCTGCTCCCAACTACTTC	CASSLEAAAPNYF
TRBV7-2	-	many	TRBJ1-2	TGTGCCAGCAGGAGAGAGCAATATGGCTACACCTTC	CASRREQYGYTF
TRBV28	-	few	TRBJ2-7	TGTGCCAGCAGTTTATTCCTCCCGACGAAAAGCTCCTACGAGCAGTACTTC	CASSLFLPTKSSYEQYF
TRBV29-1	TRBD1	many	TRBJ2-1	TGCAGCGTTGCGGGACAGGGGGCAGGTAGCACCTACAATGAGCAGTTCTTC	CSVAGQGAGSTYNEQFF
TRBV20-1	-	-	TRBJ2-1	TGCAGTGCTAGCAAGGGGACCCATGGGGCGGAGCAGTTCTTC	CSASKGTHGAEQFF
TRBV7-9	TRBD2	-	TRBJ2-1	TGTGCCAGCAGCTTAGTAGGCGGGGGGTCCCGCAATGAGCAGTTCTTC	CASSLVGGGSRNEQFF
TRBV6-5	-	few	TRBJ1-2	TGTGCCAGCAGTTACGGGCAGGTGAATGGCTACACCTTC	CASSYGQVNGYTF
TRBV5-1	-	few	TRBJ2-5	TGCGCCAGCAGCGGAGTGGATGAGACCCAGTACTTC	CASSGVDETQYF
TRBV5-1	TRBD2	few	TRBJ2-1	TGCGCCAGCAGCTTCCTCCCGGGACTAGCGGTCAATGAGCAGTTCTTC	CASSFLPGLAVNEQFF
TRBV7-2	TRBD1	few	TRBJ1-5	TGTGCCAGCAGCCCAGGGGGAGTAAGCAATCAGCCCCAGCATTTT	CASSPGGVSNQPQHF
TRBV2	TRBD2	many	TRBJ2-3	TGTGCCAGCAGTTGGACTAGCGGGGGAACAGATACGCAGTATTTT	CASSWTSGGTDTQYF
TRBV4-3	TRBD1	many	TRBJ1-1	TGCGCCAGCAGCCCTCGACAGGGGGCAGGCACTGAAGCTTTCTTT	CASSPRQGAGTEAFF
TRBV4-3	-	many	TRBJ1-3	TGCGCCAGCAGCCAAGATCTCGGAGGTGGAAACACCATATATTTT	CASSQDLGGGNTIYF